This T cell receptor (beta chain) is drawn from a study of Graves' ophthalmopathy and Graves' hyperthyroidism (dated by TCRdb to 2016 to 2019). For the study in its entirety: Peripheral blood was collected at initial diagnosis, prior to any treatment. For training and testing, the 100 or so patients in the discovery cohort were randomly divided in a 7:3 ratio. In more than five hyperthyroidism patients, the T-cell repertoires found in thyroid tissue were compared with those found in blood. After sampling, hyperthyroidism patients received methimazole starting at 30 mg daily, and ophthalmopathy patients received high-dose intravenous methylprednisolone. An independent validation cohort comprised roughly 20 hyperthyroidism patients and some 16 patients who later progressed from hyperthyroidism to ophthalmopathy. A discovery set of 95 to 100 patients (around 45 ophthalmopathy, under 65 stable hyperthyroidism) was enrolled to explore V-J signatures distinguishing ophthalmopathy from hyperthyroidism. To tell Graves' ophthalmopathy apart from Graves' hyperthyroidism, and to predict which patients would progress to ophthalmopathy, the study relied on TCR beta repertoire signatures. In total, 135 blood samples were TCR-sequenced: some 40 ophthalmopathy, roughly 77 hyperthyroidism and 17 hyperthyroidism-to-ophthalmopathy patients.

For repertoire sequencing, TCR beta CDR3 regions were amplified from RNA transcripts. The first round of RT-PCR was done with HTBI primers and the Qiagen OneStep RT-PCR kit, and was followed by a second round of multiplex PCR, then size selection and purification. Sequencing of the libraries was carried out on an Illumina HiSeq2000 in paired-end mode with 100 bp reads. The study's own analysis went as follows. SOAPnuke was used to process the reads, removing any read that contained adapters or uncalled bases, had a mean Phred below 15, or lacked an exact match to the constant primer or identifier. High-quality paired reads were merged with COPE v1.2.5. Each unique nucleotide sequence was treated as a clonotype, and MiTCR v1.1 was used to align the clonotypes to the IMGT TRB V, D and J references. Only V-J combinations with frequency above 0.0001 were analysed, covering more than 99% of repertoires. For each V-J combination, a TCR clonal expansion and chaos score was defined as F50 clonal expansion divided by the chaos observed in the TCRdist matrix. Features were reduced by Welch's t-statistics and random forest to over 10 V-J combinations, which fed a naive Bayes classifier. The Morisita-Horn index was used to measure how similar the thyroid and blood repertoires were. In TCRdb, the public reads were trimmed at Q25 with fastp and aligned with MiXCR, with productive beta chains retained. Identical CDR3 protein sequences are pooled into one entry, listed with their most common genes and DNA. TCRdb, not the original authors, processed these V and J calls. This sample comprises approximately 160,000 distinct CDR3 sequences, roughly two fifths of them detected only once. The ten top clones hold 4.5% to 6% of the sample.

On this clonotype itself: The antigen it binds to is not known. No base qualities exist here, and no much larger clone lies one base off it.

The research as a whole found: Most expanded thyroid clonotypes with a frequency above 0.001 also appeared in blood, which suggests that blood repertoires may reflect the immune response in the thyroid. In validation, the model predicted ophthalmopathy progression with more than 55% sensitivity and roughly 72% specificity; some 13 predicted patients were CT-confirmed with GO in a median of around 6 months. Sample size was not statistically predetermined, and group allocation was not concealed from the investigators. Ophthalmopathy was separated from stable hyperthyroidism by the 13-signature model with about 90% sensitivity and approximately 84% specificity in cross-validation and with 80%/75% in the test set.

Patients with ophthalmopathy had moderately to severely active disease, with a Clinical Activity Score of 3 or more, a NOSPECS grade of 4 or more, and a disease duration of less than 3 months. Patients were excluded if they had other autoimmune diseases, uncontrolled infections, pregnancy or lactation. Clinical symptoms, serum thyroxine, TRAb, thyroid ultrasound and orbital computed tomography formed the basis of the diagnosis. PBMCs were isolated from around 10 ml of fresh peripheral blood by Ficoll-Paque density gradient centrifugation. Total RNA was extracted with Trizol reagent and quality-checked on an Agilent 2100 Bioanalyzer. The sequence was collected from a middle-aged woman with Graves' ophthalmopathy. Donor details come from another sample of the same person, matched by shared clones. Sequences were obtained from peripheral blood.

The CDR3 region has the sequence CASSLSGTGAGNTIYF. The DNA sequence is given as TGTGCCAGCAGTTTAAGCGGGACAGGGGCTGGAAACACCATATATTTT. This chain joins TRBV12-3 or TRBV12-4 to TRBJ1-3; the central 10 bases match TRBD1. The CDR3 numbers 16 residues from cysteine through phenylalanine. Solely the CDR3 DNA is kept, with 48 bases framed from the first base. Clipping removes 2 bases from V and 2 bases from J, with 3 as the unmatched junction base count.